This T cell receptor beta chain was retrieved from a study of HIV-infected patients and healthy controls. TCRdb re-derived calls from the 5' RACE reads in MiXCR, one entry per CDR3 protein. The sample yields around 64,000 distinct CDR3 sequences, 16% seen once. The CDR3 totals 16 residues. Germline loops: CDR1 MDHEN, CDR2 SYDVKM. J lost 9 bases, V lost 5 bases, and 14 bases had no gene match. This TCR was sampled from a human donor in good health. V usage is TRBV28 and J usage is TRBJ1-5, with 9 bases identical to TRBD1. Sequenced input: CD4+ T cells from blood. CDR3 region: CASSIYGQGSRVPQHF. The DNA for the CDR3 is TGTGCCAGCAGTATATACGGACAGGGGTCGAGGGTGCCCCAGCATTTT.